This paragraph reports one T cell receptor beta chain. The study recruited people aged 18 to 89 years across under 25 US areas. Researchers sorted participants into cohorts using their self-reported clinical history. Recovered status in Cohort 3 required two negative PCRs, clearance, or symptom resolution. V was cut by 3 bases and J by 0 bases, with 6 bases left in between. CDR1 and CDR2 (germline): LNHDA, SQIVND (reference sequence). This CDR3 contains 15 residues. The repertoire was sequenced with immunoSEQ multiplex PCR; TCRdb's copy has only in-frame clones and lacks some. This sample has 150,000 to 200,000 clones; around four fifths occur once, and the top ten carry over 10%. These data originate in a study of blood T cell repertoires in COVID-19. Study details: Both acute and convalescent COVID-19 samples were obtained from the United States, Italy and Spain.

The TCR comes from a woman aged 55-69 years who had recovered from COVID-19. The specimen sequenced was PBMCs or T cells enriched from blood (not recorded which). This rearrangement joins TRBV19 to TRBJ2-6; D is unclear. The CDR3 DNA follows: TGTGCCAGTAGTATTGTGAGCTCTGGGGCCAACGTCCTGACTTTC. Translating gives CASSIVSSGANVLTF.